This T cell receptor (beta chain) derives from a study of blood T cell repertoires in COVID-19 (dated by TCRdb to 2018 to 2020). With regard to the full study: Collaborator samples came from the United States, Italy and Spain and covered acute and convalescent phases of COVID-19. The material from the prospective study consisted of cDNA or gDNA derived from T cells, B-cell-depleted T cells, or PBMCs. The repertoires were released in a freely available public database intended as a resource for research on the immune response to SARS-CoV-2. The sample metadata nearly always contained a de-identified subject ID, COVID-19 status, age in years and sex. Deeply sampled blood TCRbeta repertoires from subjects exposed to, actively infected with, or recovered from COVID-19 were included in the dataset. HLA class I and class II types, where available, came from metadata supplied by the sample provider rather than from assay-based typing. The samples were drawn from two sources: the first 160 participants of the ongoing ImmuneRACE study, and fewer than 1,500 subjects contributed by 6 global collaborators. The research as a whole found: The amount of clinical and demographic metadata varied by source and participant and was provided uncurated.

The immunoSEQ Assay, a bias-controlled multiplex PCR, was used to amplify TCRbeta CDR3 regions from genomic DNA. As for how the authors treated the data: The number of nucleated cells in each sample was estimated by amplification of reference gene primers within the assay. To quantify the absolute abundance of each unique TCRbeta CDR3 rearrangement, sequence reads were collapsed and filtered. For each sample, productive Simpson clonality was calculated as the square root of Simpson's diversity index across productive rearrangements. The clones in this table, taken by TCRdb from immuneACCESS, are in-frame only. Not every clone is retained; where verified, under half of the shortfall comes from an unresolved V gene, and the cause of the rest is unknown. V and J calls and clone size follow that table, whereas D and trimming were derived from the DNA. This sample comprises approximately 39,000 clones, over 80% of them detected only once. 24% of the sample is held by the ten biggest clonotypes.

V was cut back by 10 bases and J by 3 bases, leaving a gap of 13 bases between them. Reading from cysteine to phenylalanine, the CDR3 counts 13 amino acids. Of the read, only the CDR3 DNA is kept; its 39 bases are in frame from base 1. The germline V gene (reference sequence) provides CDR1 SEHNR and CDR2 FQNEAQ. About this clone itself: The antigen it recognizes is unknown. Base qualities are not recorded, but no much larger clone differs from it by a single base.

The collaborating institutions used their own protocols to collect whole blood in K2EDTA tubes. For TCRbeta analysis, collaborators shipped samples in one of three forms: frozen whole blood, isolated PBMCs, or DNA extracted from either of those sample types. The clonotype was recovered from a middle-aged man with active or convalescent COVID-19. The chain employs TRBV7-9 and TRBJ2-1, with the D gene not confidently named. The sequenced sample consisted of peripheral blood. The CDR3 region has the sequence CATRSSGYNEQFF. The bases read TGTGCCACCCGGAGCAGTGGCTACAATGAGCAGTTCTTC.